This TCR beta chain was sequenced for a study of T cells after yellow fever vaccination. Study-wide background: Preparing low-cell-number fractions relied on SMART-Seq v4 Ultra Low Input. Study conclusions and caveats: Contaminating bulk clonotypes could be abundant in FACS-sorted repertoires. The CD4 and CD8 compartments had a small share of their clonotypes in common.

Template switching with 5'RACE generated the TCR cDNA and added a universal primer site and UMIs. TCRdb processed the 5' RACE reads anew with MiXCR; each CDR3 protein has one entry. The sample contains hundreds of thousands of distinct CDR3 sequences, around 20% of which appear only once. Germline V gives CDR1 MNHNY, CDR2 SVGAGI (reference sequence). CDR3 length: 13 residues. Trimming removed 5 bases from V and 2 bases from J, with 10 bases in between. As regards this clonotype: Its antigen remains unidentified.

The chain links TRBV6-6 to TRBJ2-7, with D unclear. Sample: PBMCs, taken before the yellow fever booster vaccination. The origin of this receptor is a young man who received the YFV17D yellow fever vaccine. CDR3 sequence reads: CASSTRAAYEQYV. Here the CDR3 DNA reads TGTGCCAGCAGTACCCGAGCTGCCTACGAGCAGTACGTC.